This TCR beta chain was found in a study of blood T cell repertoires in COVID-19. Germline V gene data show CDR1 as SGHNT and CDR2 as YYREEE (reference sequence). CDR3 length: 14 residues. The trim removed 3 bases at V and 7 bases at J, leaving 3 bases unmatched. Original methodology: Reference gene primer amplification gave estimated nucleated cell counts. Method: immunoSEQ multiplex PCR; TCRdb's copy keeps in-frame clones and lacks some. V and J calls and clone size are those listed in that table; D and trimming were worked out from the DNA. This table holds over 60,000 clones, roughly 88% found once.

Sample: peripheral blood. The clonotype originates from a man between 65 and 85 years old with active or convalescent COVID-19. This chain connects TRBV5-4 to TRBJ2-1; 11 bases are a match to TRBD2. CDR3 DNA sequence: TGTGCCAGCAGCTCTACTAGCGGGAGTAATGAGCAGTTCTTC. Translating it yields CASSSTSGSNEQFF.